The rows below give T cell receptor beta chains drawn from one sample of a study of control samples from healthy donors and cancer patients. TCRdb keeps only in-frame clones here, not all; method: immunoSEQ multiplex PCR. The top ten hold about 1.1% of the sample, which has under 70,000 clones, approximately 94% seen once. The sample consisted of blood. These receptors all stem from a young woman in good health. CDR3s include the opening cysteine and the closing phenylalanine or tryptophan. Fields, in order: CDR3 DNA, CDR3 protein, D gene, V gene, J gene, clone size. A D gene is named only where the DNA matches it firmly. Size is stated for part of the rows, as once, few or many counts, or as a class when the clone is expanded.

cdr3_nt: TGTGCCAGCAGCCACAGGGTTCGCGTTGTAGGTGAAGCTTTCTTT; cdr3_aa: CASSHRVRVVGEAFF; d_call: -; v_call: TRBV6-2/TRBV6-3; j_call: TRBJ1-1; clone_size: -
cdr3_nt: TGCAGTGCTAGAATGGTAGGCACCATATATTTT; cdr3_aa: CSARMVGTIYF; d_call: -; v_call: TRBV20-1; j_call: TRBJ1-3; clone_size: -
cdr3_nt: TGCAGTGGAAGAGGGGGCCACACCGGGGAGCTGTTTTTT; cdr3_aa: CSGRGGHTGELFF; d_call: TRBD1; v_call: TRBV29-1; j_call: TRBJ2-2; clone_size: -
cdr3_nt: TGTGCCAGCAGCTCTCTGGGCGGGGTGTACAATGAGCAGTTCTTC; cdr3_aa: CASSSLGGVYNEQFF; d_call: -; v_call: TRBV7-8; j_call: TRBJ2-1; clone_size: -
cdr3_nt: TGTGCCAGCAGCCCCAGGACAGGGGGCGACTATGGCTACACCTTC; cdr3_aa: CASSPRTGGDYGYTF; d_call: TRBD1; v_call: TRBV9; j_call: TRBJ1-2; clone_size: -
cdr3_nt: TGTGCCAGCAGCCTCGGAGGGGGGGTCACAGATACGCAGTATTTT; cdr3_aa: CASSLGGGVTDTQYF; d_call: -; v_call: TRBV5-4; j_call: TRBJ2-3; clone_size: -
cdr3_nt: TGTGCCAGCAGCCCGCAGACAGGGGCAGTTGAAAAACTGTTTTTT; cdr3_aa: CASSPQTGAVEKLFF; d_call: TRBD1; v_call: TRBV7-9; j_call: TRBJ1-4; clone_size: -
cdr3_nt: TGTGCCAGCAGCCGGACCGATGGAAACACCATATATTTT; cdr3_aa: CASSRTDGNTIYF; d_call: -; v_call: TRBV7-8; j_call: TRBJ1-3; clone_size: -
cdr3_nt: TGTGCCAGCAGTCCCTCACCTGGAAACACCATATATTTT; cdr3_aa: CASSPSPGNTIYF; d_call: -; v_call: TRBV6-5; j_call: TRBJ1-3; clone_size: -
cdr3_nt: TGTGCCAGCATGGACAGGGGAAATTCACCCCTCCACTTT; cdr3_aa: CASMDRGNSPLHF; d_call: TRBD1; v_call: TRBV28; j_call: TRBJ1-6; clone_size: once
cdr3_nt: TGTGCCATCAGTGAGTCCGGGGGTCGCGGTGAAGCTTTCTTT; cdr3_aa: CAISESGGRGEAFF; d_call: -; v_call: TRBV10-3; j_call: TRBJ1-1; clone_size: -
cdr3_nt: TGTGCCAGCAGCTTAGTAACGGTGAACACTGAAGCTTTCTTT; cdr3_aa: CASSLVTVNTEAFF; d_call: -; v_call: TRBV7-2; j_call: TRBJ1-1; clone_size: -
cdr3_nt: TGTGCCAGCAGCCGTCTAACAGGGGTCTACGAGCAGTACTTC; cdr3_aa: CASSRLTGVYEQYF; d_call: TRBD1; v_call: TRBV3-1/TRBV3-2; j_call: TRBJ2-7; clone_size: -
cdr3_nt: TGCGCCAGCACCGGACTAGCGATCCGAGAGACCCAGTACTTC; cdr3_aa: CASTGLAIRETQYF; d_call: TRBD2; v_call: TRBV10-2; j_call: TRBJ2-5; clone_size: -
cdr3_nt: TGCGCCAGCAGCCAAGATTTAAGGGGAAGCTCCTATAATTCACCCCTCCACTTT; cdr3_aa: CASSQDLRGSSYNSPLHF; d_call: -; v_call: TRBV4-1; j_call: TRBJ1-6; clone_size: few
cdr3_nt: TGTGCCAGCAGTTGGTCCCCGAGCTCCTACGAGCAGTACTTC; cdr3_aa: CASSWSPSSYEQYF; d_call: -; v_call: TRBV6-2/TRBV6-3; j_call: TRBJ2-7; clone_size: -
cdr3_nt: TGCGCCAGCAGCCAAGGGACAGGGTCTGGTGGCTACACCTTC; cdr3_aa: CASSQGTGSGGYTF; d_call: TRBD1; v_call: TRBV4-3; j_call: TRBJ1-2; clone_size: -